One T cell receptor (beta chain) is described in this entry. Its antigen is currently unknown. V was shortened by 1 base and J by 4 bases, with 13 bases between the two germline ends. The CDR3 is 15 residues long. Germline V gene lookup returns CDR1 DFQATT and CDR2 SNEGSKA (reference sequence). TCRdb re-called the 5' RACE reads through MiXCR, storing one row per CDR3 protein. The repertoire holds 500,000 to 650,000 distinct CDR3 sequences, with under 25% as singletons. This sample is part of a study of identical twins. Whole-study findings and limits: Cord blood beta clonotypes that were abundant carried fewer insertions, and memory repertoires showed no such trend.

The sample was also linked to a second study, of yellow fever vaccine responses in identical twins.

The chain employs TRBV20-1 and TRBJ1-4; tentative D call: TRBD1 (6 bases). The receptor comes from a woman between 18 and 29 years old in good health. Source material: CD4+ T cells sorted from blood. The CDR3 protein is CSARGPGQNNEKLFF. The CDR3 DNA reads TGCAGTGCTAGAGGACCGGGACAAAATAATGAAAAACTGTTTTTT.